These 2 T cell receptor beta chains originate from one sample sequenced in a study of identical twins. One entry per CDR3 protein, called by TCRdb with MiXCR from the 5' RACE reads. The sample shows about 250,000 distinct CDR3 sequences, approximately 7.8% of them seen only once. These same data were also listed under a study on yellow fever vaccine responses in identical twins.

Input material: CD8+ T cells sorted from blood. These receptor sequences come from a woman aged 18-30 years in good health.

This clonotype was seen a handful of times. The gene calls are TRBV4-1 and TRBJ2-4, with 9 bases aligning to TRBD2. This CDR3 spans 14 amino acids. The germline V gene has CDR1 MGHRA and CDR2 YSYEKL. Trimming at V came to 0 bases and at J to 16 bases, leaving 10 bases not matched to a gene. DNA of the CDR3: TGCGCCAGCAGCCAAGATCTACTGGTAGCGGGGGAATACTTC. It encodes CASSQDLLVAGEYF.

The gene calls are TRBV3-1 and TRBJ1-1; D is perhaps TRBD1 (5 bases). The CDR3 length is 18 residues. The germline V and J ends were trimmed by 0 bases and 3 bases, with 20 bases remaining between them. Germline V gives CDR1 LGHDT, CDR2 YNNKEL (reference sequence). This chain's CDR3 is CASSQDGRVGDLDTEAFF. The CDR3 nucleotides read TGTGCCAGCAGCCAAGACGGGAGGGTGGGGGACCTGGACACTGAAGCTTTCTTT.